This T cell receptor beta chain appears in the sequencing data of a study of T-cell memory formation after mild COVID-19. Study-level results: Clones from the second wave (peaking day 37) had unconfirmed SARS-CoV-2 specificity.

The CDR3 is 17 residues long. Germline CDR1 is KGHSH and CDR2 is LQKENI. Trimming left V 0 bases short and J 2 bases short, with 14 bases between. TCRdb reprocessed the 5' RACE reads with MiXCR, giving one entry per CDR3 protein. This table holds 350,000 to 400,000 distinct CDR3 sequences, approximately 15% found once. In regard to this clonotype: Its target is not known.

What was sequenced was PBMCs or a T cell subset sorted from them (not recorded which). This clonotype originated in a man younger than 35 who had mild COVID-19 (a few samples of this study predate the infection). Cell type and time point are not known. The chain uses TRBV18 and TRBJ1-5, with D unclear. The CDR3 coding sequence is TGTGCCAGCTCACCACCTGCCGGGGAAGAGGGCAATCAGCCCCAGCATTTT. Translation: CASSPPAGEEGNQPQHF.